The 10 T cell receptor beta chains below all came from one sample that was sequenced in a study of cytomegalovirus exposure and HLA in healthy donors. The PCR made use of 60 Vbeta and 13 Jbeta primers. TCRdb's table, derived via immunoSEQ multiplex PCR, lists solely in-frame clones and lacks some. This sample has 60,000 to 75,000 clones, with around 73% found just once. Material: PBMCs. All receptors come from a man aged 50 to 60 in good health and CMV-seronegative.

This chain joins TRBV5-1 and TRBJ2-2, with 9 bases matching TRBD1. The CDR3 has 16 amino acids. CDR1 is SGHRS and CDR2 is YFSETQ in the germline V gene. V was clipped by 3 bases and J by 0 bases; unmatched bases: 3. CDR3 DNA sequence: TGCGCCAGCAGCTGGGGGACAGGGCCGAACACCGGGGAGCTGTTTTTT. Its protein product is CASSWGTGPNTGELFF.

Remarks on this clone: A read error may produce the germline difference seen at one junction end. The V and J genes are TRBV7-9 and TRBJ2-7; D is possibly TRBD2 (5 bases). This CDR3 contains 10 residues. Germline CDR1 and CDR2: SEHNR and FQNEAQ (reference sequence). The CDR3 spells CSSSGREQYF. Here the CDR3 DNA reads TGTTCCAGCAGCGGCCGCGAGCAGTACTTC.

This clone has a handful of counts. The V gene is TRBV4-2, the J gene TRBJ2-3; 13 nucleotides match TRBD2. J lost 4 bases, V lost 7 bases, and 2 bases had no gene match. In germline, CDR1 is LGHNA, CDR2 YNFKEQ. This CDR3 region has 14 residues. CDR3 sequence: CASTTSGGADTQYF. As DNA, the CDR3 is TGTGCCAGCACTACTAGCGGGGGGGCAGATACGCAGTATTTT.

This clone was counted between two and nine times. The gene calls are TRBV6-6 and TRBJ2-7; D is ambiguous. V was trimmed by 10 bases and J by 2 bases, leaving 15 bases between them. The CDR3 is 13 amino acids. CDR1 and CDR2 (germline): MNHNY, SVGAGI (reference sequence). CDR3 DNA: TGTGCCACCCAGCCCCGAACAGCCTACGAGCAGTACTTC. It specifies CATQPRTAYEQYF.

The chain combines TRBV9 with TRBJ2-1, with D perhaps TRBD1 (7 bases). V was trimmed by 5 bases and J by 2 bases, leaving 11 bases between them. The V gene's germline CDR1 is SGDLS and CDR2 YYNGEE. The CDR3 sequence is 14 residues long. In DNA, the CDR3 is TGTGCCAGCAGGGGGGGACAGACCTACAATGAGCAGTTCTTC. It translates to CASRGGQTYNEQFF. Full variable domain (outside the CDR3, taken from reference TRBV9 and TRBJ2-1): DSGVTQTPKHLITATGQRVTLRCSPRSGDLSVYWYQQSLDQGLQFLIQYYNGEERAKGNILERFSAQQFPDLHSELNLSSLELGDSALYFCASRGGQTYNEQFFGPGTRLTVL.

This clone was found a few times. The chain has TRBV6-1 and TRBJ1-6, with D unclear. The CDR3 sequence is 14 residues long. Germline lookup yields CDR1 MNHNS and CDR2 SASEGT. Deletions cut 6 bases from V and 4 bases from J, with 10 bases between. CDR3 protein: CASSGENYNSPLHF. In DNA, the CDR3 is TGTGCCAGCAGCGGGGAAAATTATAATTCACCCCTCCACTTT.

Comments on this clone: This CDR3 is also generated by other DNA sequences in the sample. The chain carries TRBV20-1 and TRBJ1-3; D uncertain. The V and J ends lost 6 bases and 7 bases respectively, with 10 bases between them. In germline, CDR1 is DFQATT, CDR2 SNEGSKA (reference sequence). The CDR3 loop spans 11 amino acids. The CDR3 DNA is TGCAGTGCCACCACATCGAACACCATATATTTT. As protein: CSATTSNTIYF.

The J gene is TRBJ2-7, the V gene TRBV19; D gene unclear. Germline CDR1 reads LNHDA; CDR2 reads SQIVND (reference sequence). Between the trimmed V and J ends, which lost 7 bases and 0 bases, there was a span of 13 bases. The CDR3 has 14 residues. The CDR3 DNA follows: TGTGCCAGTAACCCTCGGAGCAGCTCCTACGAGCAGTACTTC. It is translated as CASNPRSSSYEQYF.

The rearrangement joins TRBV11-2 to TRBJ2-1, with 8 bases lining up with TRBD1. The CDR3 consists of 16 residues. CDR1 SGHAT and CDR2 FQNNGV come from the germline V gene. The V and J ends lost 0 bases and 8 bases, in that order; junction bases with no gene match: 9. This CDR3 is CASSLDLGTGSYEQFF. CDR3 bases: TGTGCCAGCAGCTTAGATCTGGGGACAGGTAGCTATGAGCAGTTCTTC. The full variable domain, in which reference TRBV11-2 and TRBJ2-1 provide the parts outside the CDR3, is EAGVAQSPRYKIIEKRQSVAFWCNPISGHATLYWYQQILGQGPKLLIQFQNNGVVDDSQLPKDRFSAERLKGVDSTLKIQPAKLEDSAVYLCASSLDLGTGSYEQFFGPGTRLTVL.

The chain joins TRBV28 to TRBJ1-5; D gene uncertain. CDR1 is MDHEN, CDR2 SYDVKM, per germline. CDR3 length equals 14 residues. Trimming left V 8 bases short and J 1 base short, with 12 bases between. CDR3 bases: TGTGCCAGCGCGCGCGTACTGAGCAATCAGCCCCAGCATTTT. This translates into CASARVLSNQPQHF.